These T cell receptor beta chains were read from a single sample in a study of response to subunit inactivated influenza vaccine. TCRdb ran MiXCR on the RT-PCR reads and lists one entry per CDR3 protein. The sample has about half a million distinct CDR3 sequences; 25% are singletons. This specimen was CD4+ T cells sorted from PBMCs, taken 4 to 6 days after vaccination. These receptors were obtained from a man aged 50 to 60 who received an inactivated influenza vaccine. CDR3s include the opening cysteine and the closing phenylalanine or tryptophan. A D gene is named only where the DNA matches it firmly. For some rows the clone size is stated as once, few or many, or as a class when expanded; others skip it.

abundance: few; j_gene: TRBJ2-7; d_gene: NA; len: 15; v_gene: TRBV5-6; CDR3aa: CASSSRRQLRHEQYF; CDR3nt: TGTGCCAGCAGCTCCCGGCGGCAACTCCGCCACGAGCAGTACTTC
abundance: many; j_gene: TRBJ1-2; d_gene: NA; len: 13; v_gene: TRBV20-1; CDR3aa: CSARVTQGLELSF; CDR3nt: TGCAGTGCTAGGGTCACACAGGGATTGGAGCTCTCCTTC
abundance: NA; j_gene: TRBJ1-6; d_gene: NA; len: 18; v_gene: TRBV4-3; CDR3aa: CASSQDPGREGNNSPLHF; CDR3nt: TGCGCCAGCAGCCAAGATCCCGGGAGGGAAGGGAATAATTCACCCCTCCACTTT
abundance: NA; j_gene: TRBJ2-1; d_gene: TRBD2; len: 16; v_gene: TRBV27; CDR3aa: CASSPLGAGARNEQFF; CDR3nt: TGTGCCAGCAGCCCCCTTGGGGCGGGAGCTAGGAATGAGCAGTTCTTC
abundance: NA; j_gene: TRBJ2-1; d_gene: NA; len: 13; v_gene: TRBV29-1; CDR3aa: CSVGERLLNYPFF; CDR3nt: TGCAGCGTTGGGGAAAGACTATTAAACTATCCGTTCTTC
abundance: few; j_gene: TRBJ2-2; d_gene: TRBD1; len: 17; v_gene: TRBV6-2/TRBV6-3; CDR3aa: CASSYTMTGFHTGELFF; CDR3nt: TGTGCCAGCAGCTACACCATGACAGGGTTCCACACCGGGGAGCTGTTTTTT
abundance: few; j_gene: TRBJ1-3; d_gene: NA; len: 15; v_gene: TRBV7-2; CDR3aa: CASSPKPSSGNTIYF; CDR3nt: TGTGCCAGCAGCCCGAAACCCTCCTCTGGAAACACCATATATTTT
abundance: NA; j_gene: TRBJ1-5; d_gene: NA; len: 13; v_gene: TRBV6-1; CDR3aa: CASSGGQNQPQHF; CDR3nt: TGTGCCAGCAGTGGGGGTCAGAATCAGCCCCAGCATTTT
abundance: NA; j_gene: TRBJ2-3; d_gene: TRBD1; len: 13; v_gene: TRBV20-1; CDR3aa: CSVGQGVTDTQYF; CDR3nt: TGCAGTGTTGGACAGGGGGTGACAGATACGCAGTATTTT
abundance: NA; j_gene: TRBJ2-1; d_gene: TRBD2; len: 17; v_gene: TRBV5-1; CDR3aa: CATARAGVLAVSNEQFF; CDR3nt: TGCGCCACAGCACGGGCCGGTGTGCTAGCGGTATCCAATGAGCAGTTCTTC
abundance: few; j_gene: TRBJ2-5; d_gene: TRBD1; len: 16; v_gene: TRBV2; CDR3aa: CASSERGPILKETQYF; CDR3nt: TGTGCCAGCAGTGAAAGGGGGCCCATTCTTAAAGAGACCCAGTACTTC
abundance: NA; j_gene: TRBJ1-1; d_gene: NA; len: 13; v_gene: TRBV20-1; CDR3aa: CSAIWTELATAFF; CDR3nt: TGCAGTGCTATTTGGACAGAGCTAGCAACAGCTTTCTTT
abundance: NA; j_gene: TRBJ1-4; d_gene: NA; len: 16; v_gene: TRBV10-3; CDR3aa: CAISVDFGGLSEKLFF; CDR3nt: TGTGCCATCAGTGTGGATTTTGGAGGGCTGAGTGAAAAACTGTTTTTT
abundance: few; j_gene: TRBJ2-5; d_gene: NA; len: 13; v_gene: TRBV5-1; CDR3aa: CASSLARFGTQYF; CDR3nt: TGCGCCAGCAGCTTGGCCAGGTTCGGGACCCAGTACTTC
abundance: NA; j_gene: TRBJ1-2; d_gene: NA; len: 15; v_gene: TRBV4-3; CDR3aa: CASSYRDTRNYGYTF; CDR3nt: TGCGCCAGCAGTTACCGGGACACCCGTAACTATGGCTACACCTTC
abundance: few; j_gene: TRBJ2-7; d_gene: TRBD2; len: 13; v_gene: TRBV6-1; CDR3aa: CASSLLGGYEQYF; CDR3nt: TGTGCCAGCAGCCTCCTCGGGGGGTACGAGCAGTACTTC
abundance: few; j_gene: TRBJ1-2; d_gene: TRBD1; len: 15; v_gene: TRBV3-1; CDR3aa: CASKPRQGVMDGYTF; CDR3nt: TGTGCCAGCAAGCCGAGACAGGGTGTTATGGATGGCTACACCTTC
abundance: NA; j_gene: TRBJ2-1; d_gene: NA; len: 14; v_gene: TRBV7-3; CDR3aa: CASSLGQTNNEQFF; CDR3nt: TGTGCCAGCAGCTTGGGGCAGACGAACAATGAGCAGTTCTTC
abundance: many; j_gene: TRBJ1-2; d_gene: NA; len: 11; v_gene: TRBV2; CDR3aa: CASSGEYGYTF; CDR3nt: TGTGCCAGCAGTGGGGAATATGGCTACACCTTC
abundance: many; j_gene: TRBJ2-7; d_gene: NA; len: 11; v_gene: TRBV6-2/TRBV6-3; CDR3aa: CASSLTGEQYF; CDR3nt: TGTGCCAGCAGCCTCACTGGGGAGCAGTACTTC
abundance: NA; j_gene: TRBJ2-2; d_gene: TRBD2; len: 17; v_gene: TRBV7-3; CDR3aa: CASSLTPLAGNTGELFF; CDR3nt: TGTGCCAGCAGCTTAACTCCTCTAGCGGGAAACACCGGGGAGCTGTTTTTT
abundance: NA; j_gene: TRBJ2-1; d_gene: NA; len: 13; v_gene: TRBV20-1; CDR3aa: CSASEALRDEQFF; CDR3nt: TGCAGTGCTAGTGAAGCTTTGAGGGATGAGCAGTTCTTC
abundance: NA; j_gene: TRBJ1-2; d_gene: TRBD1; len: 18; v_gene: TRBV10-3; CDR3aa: CAISEYRLTGEDGYGYTF; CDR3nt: TGTGCCATCAGTGAATACCGACTGACAGGGGAGGACGGCTATGGCTACACCTTC
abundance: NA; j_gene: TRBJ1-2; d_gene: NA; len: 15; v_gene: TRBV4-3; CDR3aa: CASSQDVASNYGYTF; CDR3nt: TGCGCCAGCAGCCAAGATGTGGCCAGTAACTATGGCTACACCTTC
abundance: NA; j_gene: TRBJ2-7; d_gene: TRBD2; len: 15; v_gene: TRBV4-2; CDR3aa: CASSQDLTSGYEQYF; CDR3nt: TGTGCCAGCAGCCAAGATCTGACTAGCGGGTACGAGCAGTACTTC
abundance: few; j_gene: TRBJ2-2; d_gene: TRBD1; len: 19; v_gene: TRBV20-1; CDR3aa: CSARAYSLGTGRNTGELFF; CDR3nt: TGCAGTGCTAGAGCTTACAGCCTCGGGACAGGGCGGAACACCGGGGAGCTGTTTTTT
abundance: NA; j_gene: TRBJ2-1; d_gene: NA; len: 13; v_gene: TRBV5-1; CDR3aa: CASSWKEGWEQFF; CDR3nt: TGCGCCAGCAGCTGGAAGGAGGGTTGGGAGCAGTTCTTC
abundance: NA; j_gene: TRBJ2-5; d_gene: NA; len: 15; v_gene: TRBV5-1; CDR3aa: CASRENDGLGETQYF; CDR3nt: TGCGCCAGCAGGGAGAATGACGGACTGGGGGAGACCCAGTACTTC
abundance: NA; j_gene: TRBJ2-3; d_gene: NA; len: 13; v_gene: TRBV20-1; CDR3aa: CSASRGTTDTQYF; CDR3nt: TGCAGTGCTAGTCGCGGAACCACAGATACGCAGTATTTT